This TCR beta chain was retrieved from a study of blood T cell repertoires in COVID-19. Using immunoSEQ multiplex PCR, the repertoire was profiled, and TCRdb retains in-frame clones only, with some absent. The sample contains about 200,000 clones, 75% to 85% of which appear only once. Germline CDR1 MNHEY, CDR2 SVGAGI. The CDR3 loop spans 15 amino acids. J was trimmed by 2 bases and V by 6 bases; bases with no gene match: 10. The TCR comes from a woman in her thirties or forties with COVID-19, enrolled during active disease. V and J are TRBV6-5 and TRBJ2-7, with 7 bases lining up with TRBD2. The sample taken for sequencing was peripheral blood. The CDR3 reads CASSKNPGLPYEQYF. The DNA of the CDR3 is TGTGCCAGCAGCAAAAATCCGGGACTACCCTACGAGCAGTACTTC.